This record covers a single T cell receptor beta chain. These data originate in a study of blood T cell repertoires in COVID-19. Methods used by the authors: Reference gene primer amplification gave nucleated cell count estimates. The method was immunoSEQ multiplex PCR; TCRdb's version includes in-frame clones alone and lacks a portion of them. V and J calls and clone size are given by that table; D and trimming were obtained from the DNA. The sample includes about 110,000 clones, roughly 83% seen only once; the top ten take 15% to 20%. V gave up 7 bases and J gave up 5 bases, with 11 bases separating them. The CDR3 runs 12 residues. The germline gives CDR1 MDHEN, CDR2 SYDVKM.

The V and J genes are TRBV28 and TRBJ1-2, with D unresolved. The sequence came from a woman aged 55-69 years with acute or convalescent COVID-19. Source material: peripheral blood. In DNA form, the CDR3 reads TGTGCCAGCATGTCGGCGGCATATGGCTACACCTTC. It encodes CASMSAAYGYTF.